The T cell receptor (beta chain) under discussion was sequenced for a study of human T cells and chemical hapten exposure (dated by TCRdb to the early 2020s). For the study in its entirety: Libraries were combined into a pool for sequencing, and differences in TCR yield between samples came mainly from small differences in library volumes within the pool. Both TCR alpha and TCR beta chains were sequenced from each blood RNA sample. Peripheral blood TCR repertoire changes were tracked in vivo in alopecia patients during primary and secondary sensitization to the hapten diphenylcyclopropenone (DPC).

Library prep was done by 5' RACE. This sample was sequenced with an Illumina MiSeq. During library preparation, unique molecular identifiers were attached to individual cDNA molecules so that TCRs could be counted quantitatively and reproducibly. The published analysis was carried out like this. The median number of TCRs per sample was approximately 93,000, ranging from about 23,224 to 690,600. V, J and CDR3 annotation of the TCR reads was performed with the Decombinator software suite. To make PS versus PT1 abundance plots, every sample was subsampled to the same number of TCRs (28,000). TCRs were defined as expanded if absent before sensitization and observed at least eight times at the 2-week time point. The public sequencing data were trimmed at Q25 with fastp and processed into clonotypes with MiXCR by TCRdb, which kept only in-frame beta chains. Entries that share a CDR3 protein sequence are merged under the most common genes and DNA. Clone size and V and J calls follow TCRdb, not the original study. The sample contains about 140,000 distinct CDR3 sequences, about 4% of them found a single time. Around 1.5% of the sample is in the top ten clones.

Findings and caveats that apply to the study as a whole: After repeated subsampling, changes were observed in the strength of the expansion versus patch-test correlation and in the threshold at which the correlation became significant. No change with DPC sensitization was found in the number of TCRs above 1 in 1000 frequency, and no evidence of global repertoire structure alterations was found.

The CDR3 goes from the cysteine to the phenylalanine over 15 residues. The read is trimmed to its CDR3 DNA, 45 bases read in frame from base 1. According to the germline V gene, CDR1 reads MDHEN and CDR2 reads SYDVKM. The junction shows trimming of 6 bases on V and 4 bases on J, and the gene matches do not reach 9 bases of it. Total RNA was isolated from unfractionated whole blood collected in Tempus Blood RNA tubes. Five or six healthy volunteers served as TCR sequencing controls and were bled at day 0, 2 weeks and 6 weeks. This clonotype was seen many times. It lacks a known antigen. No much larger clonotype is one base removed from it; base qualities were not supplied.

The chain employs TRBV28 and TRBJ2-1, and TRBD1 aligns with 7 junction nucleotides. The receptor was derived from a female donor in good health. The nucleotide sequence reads TGTGCCAGCAGCCTTAGACAGGGATTGTACAATGAGCAGTTCTTC. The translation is CASSLRQGLYNEQFF.